This is a list of T cell receptor beta chains from one sample in a study of T cell responses to AZD1222 COVID-19 vaccine. Clones were read by immunoSEQ multiplex PCR, and TCRdb kept only the in-frame ones, dropping some. Of around 140,000 clones in the sample, more than 70% were seen once. This specimen was peripheral blood, taken on day 0 of AZD1222 vaccination. These receptors came from an adult in good health. Each CDR3 is given with its conserved first and last residue. D genes are given only for firm matches. Only some rows state a clone size, as once, few, many or a class for expanded clones.

V	length	J	size	D	DNA	CDR3
TRBV7-8	19	TRBJ2-7	-	TRBD2	TGTGCCAGCAGCTTAGTTCCAGCGGGGGACCCCCGTTTTTACTACGAGCAGTACTTC	CASSLVPAGDPRFYYEQYF
TRBV7-2	13	TRBJ2-3	-	-	TGTGCCAGCAGCTCTAGTTTCACAGATACGCAGTATTTT	CASSSSFTDTQYF
TRBV19	14	TRBJ2-1	-	-	TGTGCCAGTAGTATAGTAGGGACCCCGTTACGGCAGTTCTTC	CASSIVGTPLRQFF
TRBV19	13	TRBJ1-1	-	-	TGTGCCAGTAGTATAGCTTCCGGCACAGCGGCTTTCTTT	CASSIASGTAAFF
TRBV7-2	13	TRBJ1-3	-	TRBD1	TGTGCCAGCAGCCCAAACAGGGGGTTTACCATATATTTT	CASSPNRGFTIYF
TRBV7-2	15	TRBJ2-5	few	-	TGTGCCAGCAGCTTACGGAGGGGGCTTAGGGAGACCCAGTACTTC	CASSLRRGLRETQYF
TRBV4-1	18	TRBJ2-4	-	TRBD2	TGCGCCAGCAGCCAGGGGGGGTTCGGTATTCTAGCCAAAAACATTCAGTACTTC	CASSQGGFGILAKNIQYF
TRBV18	13	TRBJ1-1	-	-	TGTGCCAGCTCAGAGGGATTGAACACTGAAGCTTTCTTT	CASSEGLNTEAFF
TRBV2	12	TRBJ1-2	-	-	TGTGCCAGCAGTGAGGTCCTAATGGGCTACACCTTC	CASSEVLMGYTF
TRBV5-1	15	TRBJ1-2	-	TRBD1	TGCGCCAGCAGCTTTGGACAGGCTTCCCCTCTATCGTACACCTTC	CASSFGQASPLSYTF
TRBV6-5	15	TRBJ2-1	-	TRBD2	TGTGCCAGCAGTTCCCCGAGCGGGGGGACCAATGAGCAGTTCTTC	CASSSPSGGTNEQFF
TRBV6-5	14	TRBJ1-2	-	-	TGTGCCAGCAGTCAGGACCGGGCTTCCTATGGCTACACCTTC	CASSQDRASYGYTF
TRBV13	12	TRBJ1-1	-	-	TGTGCCAGCAGCCCCCCGAACACTGAAGCTTTCTTT	CASSPPNTEAFF
TRBV6-2/TRBV6-3	15	TRBJ2-4	-	-	TGTGCCAGCAGTTACTCTAGCGGAAAGGGGTACATTCAGTACTTC	CASSYSSGKGYIQYF
TRBV4-1	15	TRBJ1-6	-	TRBD1	TGCGCCAGCAGAACCGGGACAGGCTATAATTCACCCCTCCACTTT	CASRTGTGYNSPLHF
TRBV4-3	13	TRBJ2-1	once	-	TGCGCCAGCAGCCAACGGAATCGGAATGAGCAGTTCTTC	CASSQRNRNEQFF
TRBV13	15	TRBJ2-7	-	-	TGTGCCAGCAGCGCTTCGAGAGCCCCCTCCTACGAGCAGTACTTC	CASSASRAPSYEQYF
TRBV7-6	16	TRBJ2-1	-	TRBD2	TGTGCCAGCAGCTTATTGACTAGCGGGAGACACAATGAGCAGTTCTTC	CASSLLTSGRHNEQFF
TRBV11-2	15	TRBJ2-2	-	-	TGTGCCAGCAGCCCCCGGACAGGGAGGGCCGGGGAGCTGTTTTTT	CASSPRTGRAGELFF
TRBV7-9	13	TRBJ1-1	-	-	TGTGCCAGCAGCTTGTGGGACGACGCTGAAGCTTTCTTT	CASSLWDDAEAFF
TRBV28	11	TRBJ2-5	-	-	TGTGCCAGCAGTTGGGAAGAGACCCAGTACTTC	CASSWEETQYF
TRBV28	13	TRBJ1-2	-	-	TGTGCCAGCAGTTTGGACAGTCGATATGGCTACACCTTC	CASSLDSRYGYTF
TRBV5-1	19	TRBJ2-2	-	-	TGCGCCAGCAGCCTCAGGCAGACGCGGGGACTCTCGGGCACCGGGGAGCTGTTTTTT	CASSLRQTRGLSGTGELFF
TRBV29-1	13	TRBJ1-1	-	-	TGCAGCGTTGACAGACATTTGAACACTGAAGCTTTCTTT	CSVDRHLNTEAFF
TRBV28	13	TRBJ1-4	-	-	TGTGCCAGCAGTTCCCCCCCAGGAACCCAACTGTTTTTT	CASSSPPGTQLFF
TRBV5-5	16	TRBJ2-3	-	-	TGTGCCAGCAGCGCGGCGTGGGTGGAAAGCACAGATACGCAGTATTTT	CASSAAWVESTDTQYF
TRBV11-1	13	TRBJ2-5	-	-	TGTGCCAGCAGCCACCCCCCCACGGAGACCCAGTACTTC	CASSHPPTETQYF
TRBV7-2	11	TRBJ2-1	-	-	TGTGCCAGCAGCTTCTCCGTTGAGCAGTTCTTC	CASSFSVEQFF
TRBV5-1	14	TRBJ1-2	-	-	TGCGCCAGCAGCTTGCCCGGGGCTAACTATGGCTACACCTTC	CASSLPGANYGYTF
TRBV9	18	TRBJ2-7	-	TRBD2	TGTGCCAGCAGCTCCGGGCGAGTAGCGGGAGGACGGTTGGACGAGCAGTACTTC	CASSSGRVAGGRLDEQYF
TRBV5-6	17	TRBJ2-1	-	TRBD2	TGTGCCAGCAGCTTTACTAGCGGGGGGGCCTCCTACAATGAGCAGTTCTTC	CASSFTSGGASYNEQFF
TRBV6-5	15	TRBJ2-7	-	-	TGTGCCAGCAGTACCCAGACAGGCCGCAACTACGAGCAGTACTTC	CASSTQTGRNYEQYF
TRBV7-6	17	TRBJ2-1	-	-	TGTGCCAGCAGCTCCCCTAGGGGGGGGACCTCCTACAATGAGCAGTTCTTC	CASSSPRGGTSYNEQFF
TRBV18	16	TRBJ2-7	-	TRBD1	TGTGCCAGCTCACTCCTAGAGGGGGCCAGCTCCTACGAGCAGTACTTC	CASSLLEGASSYEQYF
TRBV20-1	16	TRBJ2-7	-	TRBD2	TGCAGTGCTAGTGGGCTAGCGGGGGGGAAAACCTACGAGCAGTACTTC	CSASGLAGGKTYEQYF
TRBV5-5	18	TRBJ1-4	-	TRBD1	TGTGCCAGCAGCTCTAGGACAGGAAGGGGGATAACTAATGAAAAACTGTTTTTT	CASSSRTGRGITNEKLFF
TRBV9	21	TRBJ2-3	once	-	TGTGCCAGCAGCGTAGAGGATAAATCACTCCTTGTAGGCCTGACTACAGATACGCAGTATTTT	CASSVEDKSLLVGLTTDTQYF
TRBV2	15	TRBJ2-7	-	-	TGTGCCAGCAGTGCTCTGCTGAAGGCCTCCTACGAGCAGTACTTC	CASSALLKASYEQYF
TRBV12-3/TRBV12-4	10	TRBJ1-1	-	-	TGTGCCAGCCGTGGGACTGAAGCTTTCTTT	CASRGTEAFF
TRBV13	15	TRBJ2-7	-	TRBD2	TGTGCCAGCAGCTCCGCATATGGACTAGTGGGGGAGCAGTACTTC	CASSSAYGLVGEQYF
TRBV6-1	16	TRBJ1-4	-	-	TGTGCCAGCAGTGACGGACCCTATGTCCCTAATGAAAAACTGTTTTTT	CASSDGPYVPNEKLFF
TRBV19	14	TRBJ1-2	-	-	TGTGCCAGTAGCAAGGGAGGAGGGGTGAACGGCTACACCTTC	CASSKGGGVNGYTF
TRBV18	14	TRBJ1-6	-	-	TGTGCCAGCTCACCAGGGGGGGGTCGGTCACCCCTCCACTTT	CASSPGGGRSPLHF
TRBV7-9	18	TRBJ1-3	-	-	TGTGCCAGCAGCTCTTGGGGAGCCACCGATCACTCTGGAAACACCATATATTTT	CASSSWGATDHSGNTIYF
TRBV28	15	TRBJ2-7	-	TRBD2	TGTGCCAGCAGTTTATTTAAGCTAGCGGCTTACGAGCAGTACTTC	CASSLFKLAAYEQYF
TRBV7-9	17	TRBJ2-2	-	TRBD2	TGTGCCAGCAGATCGACTAGCGGGGGGGTCGACACCGGGGAGCTGTTTTTT	CASRSTSGGVDTGELFF
TRBV10-3	13	TRBJ2-7	-	-	TGTGCCACTACCCGGGGGGCGCGGGACGAGCAGTACTTC	CATTRGARDEQYF
TRBV6-5	15	TRBJ1-2	-	-	TGTGCCAGCAGTTACTCTTTGGGGTCTGGGCATGGCTACACCTTC	CASSYSLGSGHGYTF
TRBV11-2	15	TRBJ1-1	-	-	TGTGCCAGCAGCTTCGGGGCGCGGGTGAACACTGAAGCTTTCTTT	CASSFGARVNTEAFF
TRBV5-8	16	TRBJ2-7	-	TRBD2	TGTGCCAGCAGCTCTTTTAGAGTAGCGGGGACCTACGAGCAGTACTTC	CASSSFRVAGTYEQYF